The sequence of this T cell receptor (beta chain) was determined in a study of OX40 agonist ivuxolimab in advanced cancers. Study background: In this cohort, patients received ivuxolimab, an agonistic anti-OX40 (CD134) antibody. Around 40% of patients had received prior checkpoint inhibitor therapy. Dose-escalation patients' cancers were hepatocellular carcinoma, melanoma, renal cell or head and neck cancer. Study findings and constraints: Researchers report that CD8+ T cells had, on average, more expanded clones than CD4+.

Method: immunoSEQ multiplex PCR; TCRdb's copy keeps in-frame clones and lacks some. The data hold roughly 50,000 clones, with 77% observed a single time. As concerns this clone: Its antigen is undetermined.

The germline V and J ends were trimmed by 2 bases and 0 bases, with 9 bases remaining between them. The germline gives CDR1 SGHRS, CDR2 YFSETQ. This CDR3 is built from 14 residues. The sequences come from CD4+ or CD8+ T cells sorted from blood, collected in a trial of the OX40 agonist ivuxolimab. This rearrangement joins TRBV5-1 to TRBJ2-7; possibly TRBD2 for D (5 bases). This TCR derives from an adult with an advanced solid tumor such as melanoma, head and neck, liver or kidney cancer. Written as DNA, the CDR3 is TGCGCCAGCAGCTTAGCGGTAACCTCCTACGAGCAGTACTTC. It encodes CASSLAVTSYEQYF.